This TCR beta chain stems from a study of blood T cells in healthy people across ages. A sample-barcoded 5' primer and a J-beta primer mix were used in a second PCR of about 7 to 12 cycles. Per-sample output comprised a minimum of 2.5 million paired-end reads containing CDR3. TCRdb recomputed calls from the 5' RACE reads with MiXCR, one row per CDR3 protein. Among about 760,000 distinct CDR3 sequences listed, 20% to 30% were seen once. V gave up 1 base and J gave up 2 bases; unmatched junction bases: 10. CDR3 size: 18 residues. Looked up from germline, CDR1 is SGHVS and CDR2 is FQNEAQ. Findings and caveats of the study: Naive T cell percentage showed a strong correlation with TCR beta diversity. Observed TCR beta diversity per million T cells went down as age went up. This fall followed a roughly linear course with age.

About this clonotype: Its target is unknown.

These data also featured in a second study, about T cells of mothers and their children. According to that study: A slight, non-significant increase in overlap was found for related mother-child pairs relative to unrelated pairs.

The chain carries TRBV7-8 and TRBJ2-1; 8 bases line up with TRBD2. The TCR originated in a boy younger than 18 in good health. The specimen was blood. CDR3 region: CASSLVERGLAAYNEQFF. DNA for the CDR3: TGTGCCAGCAGCTTAGTGGAGCGGGGGCTAGCGGCCTACAATGAGCAGTTCTTC.